This T cell receptor beta chain is from a study of T cell changes during pregnancy in multiple sclerosis. Method: immunoSEQ multiplex PCR; TCRdb's copy keeps in-frame clones and lacks some. The sample yields tens of thousands of clones, around 90% seen once. The CDR3 spans 13 residues. CDR1 is LNHNV, CDR2 YYDKDF, per germline (reference sequence). Trimming removed 4 bases from V and 4 bases from J; junction bases left unmatched: 3. This sequence was found in a female donor with multiple sclerosis, enrolled in a pregnancy study. The V gene is TRBV15, the J gene TRBJ2-7; TRBD1 aligns across 8 bases. Material: CD8+ T cells from peripheral blood mononuclear cells, obtained before pregnancy. The CDR3 DNA sequence: TGTGCCACCAGCAATACAGGGGGGTACGAGCAGTACTTC. Translated, it gives CATSNTGGYEQYF.